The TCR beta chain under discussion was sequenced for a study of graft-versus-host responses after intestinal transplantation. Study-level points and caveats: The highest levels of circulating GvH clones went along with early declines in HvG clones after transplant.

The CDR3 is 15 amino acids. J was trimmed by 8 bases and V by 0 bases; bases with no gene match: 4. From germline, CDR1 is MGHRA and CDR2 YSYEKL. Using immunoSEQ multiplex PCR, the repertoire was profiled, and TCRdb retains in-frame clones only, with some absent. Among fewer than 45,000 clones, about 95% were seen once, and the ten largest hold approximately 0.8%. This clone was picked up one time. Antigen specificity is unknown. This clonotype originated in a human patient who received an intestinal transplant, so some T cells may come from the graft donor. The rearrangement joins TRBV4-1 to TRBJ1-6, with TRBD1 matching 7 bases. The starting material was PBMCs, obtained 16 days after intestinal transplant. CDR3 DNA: TGCGCCAGCAGCCAAGATGGCAGGGGGGATTCACCCCTCCACTTT. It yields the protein CASSQDGRGDSPLHF.